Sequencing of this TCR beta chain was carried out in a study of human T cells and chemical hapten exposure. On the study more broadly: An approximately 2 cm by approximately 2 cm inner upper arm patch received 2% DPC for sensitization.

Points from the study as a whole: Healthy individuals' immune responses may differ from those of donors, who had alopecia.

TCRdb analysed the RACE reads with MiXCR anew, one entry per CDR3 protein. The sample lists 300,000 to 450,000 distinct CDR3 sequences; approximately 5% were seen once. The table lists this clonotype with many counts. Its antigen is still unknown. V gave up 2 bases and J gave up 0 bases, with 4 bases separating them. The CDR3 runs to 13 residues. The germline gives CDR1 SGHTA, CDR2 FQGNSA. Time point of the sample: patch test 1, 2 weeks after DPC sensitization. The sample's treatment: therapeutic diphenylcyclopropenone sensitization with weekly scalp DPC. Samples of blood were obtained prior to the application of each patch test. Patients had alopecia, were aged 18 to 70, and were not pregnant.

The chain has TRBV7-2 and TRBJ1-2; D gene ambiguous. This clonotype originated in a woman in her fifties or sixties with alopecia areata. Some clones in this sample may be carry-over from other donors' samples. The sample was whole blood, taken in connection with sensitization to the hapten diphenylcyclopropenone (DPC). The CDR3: CASSLTANYGYTF. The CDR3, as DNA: TGTGCCAGCAGCTTAACAGCTAACTATGGCTACACCTTC.